The 26 T cell receptor beta chains presented below share a single source sample, sequenced in a study of Graves' ophthalmopathy and Graves' hyperthyroidism. Amplification of TCR beta CDR3 regions used RNA transcripts. In the first round, RT-PCR was carried out with HTBI primers, and a multiplex PCR formed the second round. TCRdb reprocessed the multiplex PCR reads with MiXCR, giving one entry per CDR3 protein. Seen here are about 160,000 distinct CDR3 sequences, around two fifths observed once, and the top ten hold roughly 5.2%. The sequenced sample consisted of peripheral blood. Receptors were obtained from a woman aged 40 to 50 with Graves' ophthalmopathy.

This clonotype was recorded once. The gene calls are TRBV18 and TRBJ1-6; TRBD1 is a possible D gene (6 bases). V was shortened by 3 bases and J by 7 bases, with 13 bases between the two germline ends. Germline assignment: CDR1 KGHSH and CDR2 LQKENI. The CDR3 extends over 15 amino acids. CDR3 loop: CASSPTGQGNSPLHF. The CDR3, as DNA: TGTGCCAGCTCACCTACGGGTCAGGGGAATTCACCCCTCCACTTT. The full variable domain, in which reference TRBV18 and TRBJ1-6 provide the parts outside the CDR3, is NAGVMQNPRHLVRRRGQEARLRCSPMKGHSHVYWYRQLPEEGLKFMVYLQKENIIDESGMPKERFSAEFPKEGPSILRIQQVVRGDSAAYFCASSPTGQGNSPLHFGNGTRLTVT.

This chain uses TRBV6-5 with TRBJ1-2, with D hard to call. The CDR3 runs 15 residues. V was shortened by 0 bases and J by 5 bases, with 13 bases between the two germline ends. Per the germline V gene, CDR1 is MNHEY and CDR2 is SVGAGI. CDR3 nucleotides: TGTGCCAGCAGTTACTCGGGAGGACTACGATATGGCTACACCTTC. Its protein product is CASSYSGGLRYGYTF.

The rearrangement uses TRBV6-5 and TRBJ2-7; tentatively, D is TRBD2 (5 bases). The CDR3 sequence is 14 residues long. Trimming removed 7 bases at V and 0 bases at J, with 13 bases between. Germline CDR1 is MNHEY and CDR2 is SVGAGI. DNA for the CDR3: TGTGCCAGCATTACGGGATGGGGCTCCTACGAGCAGTACTTC. Translating it yields CASITGWGSYEQYF.

At least ten counts were recorded for this clonotype. The CDR3 protein is CASSPATGVGTEAFF. The CDR3 coding sequence is TGTGCCAGCTCACCAGCTACAGGGGTTGGGACTGAAGCTTTCTTT. V and J are TRBV18 and TRBJ1-1; 7 bases are shared with TRBD1. Germline-derived CDR1 and CDR2 are KGHSH and LQKENI. V lost 2 bases, J lost 5 bases, and 8 bases stayed unmatched. The CDR3 covers 15 residues.

The V gene is TRBV12-5, the J gene TRBJ1-1, with a weak D call TRBD1 (5 bases). Germline CDR1 is LGHNT and CDR2 is FRNRAP. The CDR3 sequence is 14 residues long. V lost 6 bases and J lost 0, with 11 bases in between. Here the CDR3 reads CASGQGAMNTEAFF. CDR3 coding DNA: TGTGCTAGTGGCCAAGGGGCAATGAACACTGAAGCTTTCTTT.

This clonotype occurred many times. This rearrangement joins TRBV3-1 to TRBJ2-2; D may be TRBD1 (5 bases). This CDR3 comprises 14 residues. V was clipped by 0 bases and J by 6 bases, with 8 bases between them. The germline gives CDR1 LGHDT, CDR2 YNNKEL (reference sequence). The CDR3 nucleotides read TGTGCCAGCAGCCAAGATCTACAGGCCGGGGAGCTGTTTTTT. Residues: CASSQDLQAGELFF.

The chain carries TRBV7-2 and TRBJ2-7, with D possibly being TRBD2 (5 bases). CDR3 size: 13 residues. Germline V gene data show CDR1 as SGHTA and CDR2 as FQGNSA. V was shortened by 6 bases and J by 3 bases, with 12 bases between the two germline ends. The CDR3 sequence: CASSRDDYYEQYF. The CDR3 coding sequence is TGTGCCAGCAGTCGGGATGATTACTACGAGCAGTACTTC.

Many counts were recorded for this clonotype. CDR3 in amino acids: CASSFRGRWETQYF. The DNA of the CDR3 is TGTGCCAGCAGCTTCAGGGGGCGGTGGGAGACCCAGTACTTC. V and J are TRBV5-6 and TRBJ2-5; TRBD1 agrees at 8 bases. V trimming: 2 bases; J trimming: 5 bases; junction bases outside the gene matches: 5. Germline lookup yields CDR1 SGHDT and CDR2 YYEEEE. CDR3 length: 14 amino acids.

This clonotype was seen ten or more times. The chain recombines TRBV6-5 with TRBJ2-7; D is unresolved. Trimming shortened V by 2 bases and J by 6 bases, and 14 bases separated the two germline ends. Germline V lookup: CDR1 MNHEY, CDR2 SVGAGI. The CDR3 length is 14 residues. In nucleotides, the CDR3 is TGTGCCAGCAGTTACACACAAGCCCACTTCGAGCAGTACTTC. This encodes CASSYTQAHFEQYF.

The chain employs TRBV27 and TRBJ1-1, with 12 bases matching TRBD1. This CDR3 comprises 17 residues. Unmatched junction bases numbered 10, after V lost 3 bases and J lost 5 bases. Germline V gives CDR1 MNHEY, CDR2 SMNVEV (reference sequence). This chain's CDR3 is CASSLIPGQGAGTEAFF. In DNA, the CDR3 is TGTGCCAGCAGTTTGATACCGGGACAGGGGGCAGGTACTGAAGCTTTCTTT.

The chain carries TRBV12-3 or TRBV12-4 and TRBJ2-7; D gene uncertain. This CDR3 is 11 amino acids long. The ends were cut back, 2 bases at V and 6 bases at J, with 5 bases in the middle. DNA of the CDR3: TGTGCCAGCAGTTTATTGTGCGAGCAGTACTTC. As protein: CASSLLCEQYF.

There are many counts of this clonotype. The rearrangement links TRBV20-1 to TRBJ2-5; 13 bases align to TRBD2. Germline V gene data show CDR1 as DFQATT and CDR2 as SNEGSKA (reference sequence). The CDR3 spans 17 residues. Losses at the gene ends were 6 bases for V and 2 bases for J; bases not matched to a gene: 12. The CDR3 loop is CSAFTSGGAEKQETQYF. DNA for the CDR3: TGCAGTGCCTTCACTAGCGGGGGGGCGGAGAAACAAGAGACCCAGTACTTC.

This clonotype came up many times. This sequence joins TRBV20-1 and TRBJ2-5; TRBD2 matches 7 bases. Germline loops: CDR1 DFQATT, CDR2 SNEGSKA (reference sequence). With V trimmed by 6 bases and J by 1 base, 2 bases remained unmatched. This CDR3 has 12 amino acids. Written as DNA, the CDR3 is TGCAGTGCGTCTAGCGGCCAAGAGACCCAGTACTTC. It codes for CSASSGQETQYF.

The sample holds a few counts of this clonotype. The chain employs TRBV12-3 or TRBV12-4 and TRBJ1-5; D not resolved. The CDR3 covers 14 residues. The V gene lost 3 bases and the J gene lost 0 bases, with 6 bases spanning the gap. CDR3 sequence (DNA): TGTGCCAGCAGTTTGCTGGATAGCAATCAGCCCCAGCATTTT. Its translation: CASSLLDSNQPQHF.

This clonotype showed up many times. CDR3 coding DNA: TGCAGCGTGTCTAGCGGGAACACCGGGGAGCTGTTTTTT. Protein sequence: CSVSSGNTGELFF. The V gene is TRBV29-1, the J gene TRBJ2-2, with 7 nucleotides matching TRBD2. This CDR3 is 13 amino acids long. Germline CDR1 SQVTM, CDR2 ANQGSEA. The V and J ends lost 6 bases and 1 base, in that order; junction bases with no gene match: 2.

This clonotype was seen repeatedly, ten times or more. This chain joins TRBV5-1 and TRBJ1-6; no clear D gene. V was cut by 4 bases and J by 9 bases, with 11 bases left in between. CDR3 length equals 13 residues. Germline CDR1 is SGHRS and CDR2 is YFSETQ. The CDR3 nucleotides are TGCGCCAGCAGCCACGGATATGGTTCACCCCTCCACTTT. Its translation: CASSHGYGSPLHF.

The V call is TRBV7-3, the J call TRBJ1-6; the D gene is possibly TRBD1 (5 bases). Trimming cost V 0 bases and J 8 bases, with 11 bases left between them. CDR3 length: 15 residues. CDR1 is SGHTA, CDR2 FQGTGA, per germline. CDR3 coding DNA: TGTGCCAGCAGCTTAACGCCAGGGCGCGATTCACCCCTCCACTTT. Translation: CASSLTPGRDSPLHF.

This chain uses TRBV29-1 with TRBJ1-1, with D perhaps TRBD1 (6 bases). The germline V and J ends were trimmed by 7 bases and 2 bases, with 14 bases remaining between them. The germline gives CDR1 SQVTM, CDR2 ANQGSEA. The CDR3 is 13 amino acids. CDR3 bases: TGCAGCGCTTACGGACAGATTAACACTGAAGCTTTCTTT. It translates to CSAYGQINTEAFF.

The chain uses TRBV5-4 and TRBJ2-3, with 10 bases that match TRBD2. The junction had 13 bases not matched to a gene; V was cut back by 3 bases and J by 0 bases. Germline V CDR1 and CDR2: SGHNT, YYREEE (reference sequence). The CDR3 length is 19 residues. CDR3 sequence (DNA): TGTGCCAGCAGCTGGGTGAGGCTAGCGGGAGAGGGCAGCACAGATACGCAGTATTTT. Protein product: CASSWVRLAGEGSTDTQYF.

There are many counts of this clonotype. The chain employs TRBV7-9 and TRBJ2-5; 7 bases align to TRBD1. This CDR3 comprises 13 residues. V shed 5 bases, J shed 5 bases, and the junction held 5 bases outside the gene matches. Looked up from germline, CDR1 is SEHNR and CDR2 is FQNEAQ (reference sequence). In nucleotides, the CDR3 is TGTGCCAGCAGCCTTGGACAGGCGGAGACCCAGTACTTC. It specifies CASSLGQAETQYF.

V gene TRBV6-5 combines with J gene TRBJ1-2, with D perhaps matching TRBD1 (6 bases). CDR1 is MNHEY and CDR2 is SVGAGI in the germline V gene. The length of the CDR3 is 14 residues. The V and J ends lost 4 bases and 4 bases respectively, with 13 bases between them. CDR3 nucleotides: TGTGCCAGCAGTTGGTCGGGGGGCCCCTATGGCTACACCTTC. It codes for CASSWSGGPYGYTF.

There are many counts of this clonotype. The chain couples TRBV28 to TRBJ1-5; 11 bases map to TRBD1. V gave up 3 bases and J gave up 4 bases; unmatched junction bases: 8. The CDR3 contains 17 residues. Looked up from germline, CDR1 is MDHEN and CDR2 is SYDVKM. The CDR3 loop reads CASSLGGQGGTNQPQHF. In DNA, the CDR3 is TGTGCCAGCAGTTTGGGGGGACAGGGGGGAACAAATCAGCCCCAGCATTTT.

The rearrangement joins TRBV5-1 to TRBJ2-6; TRBD2 is a possible D gene (5 bases). V lost 0 bases and J 4 bases, leaving 11 bases between the germline ends. The CDR3 length is 16 residues. Germline CDR1 and CDR2: SGHRS and YFSETQ. The CDR3 here is CASSLVGVRGANVLTF. In DNA form, the CDR3 reads TGCGCCAGCAGCTTGGTCGGGGTCCGCGGGGCCAACGTCCTGACTTTC.

This clonotype appeared many times. This chain links TRBV20-1 with TRBJ1-1, with D possibly being TRBD1 (5 bases). Trimming took off 5 bases at V and 0 bases at J, with 10 bases between the two ends. This CDR3 contains 13 residues. CDR1 is DFQATT, CDR2 SNEGSKA, per germline (reference sequence). The CDR3 loop is CSAPDMLNTEAFF. DNA for the CDR3: TGCAGTGCTCCGGACATGTTGAACACTGAAGCTTTCTTT.

This clonotype was recorded at least ten times. The chain joins TRBV18 to TRBJ2-5; the D is unclear. Looked up from germline, CDR1 is KGHSH and CDR2 is LQKENI. The V gene lost 2 bases and the J gene lost 5 bases, with 12 bases spanning the gap. The CDR3 length is 14 residues. This chain's CDR3 is CASSPNAIGETQYF. The DNA of the CDR3 is TGTGCCAGCTCACCAAATGCGATAGGGGAGACCCAGTACTTC.

In this sample, this clonotype turned up many times. This sequence joins TRBV27 and TRBJ2-7; D perhaps matches TRBD1 (6 bases). Trimming took off 5 bases at V and 6 bases at J, with 20 bases between the two ends. The CDR3 extends over 15 amino acids. Per the germline V gene, CDR1 is MNHEY and CDR2 is SMNVEV (reference sequence). The CDR3 nucleotides read TGTGCCAGCAGTCCTGTCGACAGGACCTCTTTCGAGCAGTACTTC. The encoded protein is CASSPVDRTSFEQYF.